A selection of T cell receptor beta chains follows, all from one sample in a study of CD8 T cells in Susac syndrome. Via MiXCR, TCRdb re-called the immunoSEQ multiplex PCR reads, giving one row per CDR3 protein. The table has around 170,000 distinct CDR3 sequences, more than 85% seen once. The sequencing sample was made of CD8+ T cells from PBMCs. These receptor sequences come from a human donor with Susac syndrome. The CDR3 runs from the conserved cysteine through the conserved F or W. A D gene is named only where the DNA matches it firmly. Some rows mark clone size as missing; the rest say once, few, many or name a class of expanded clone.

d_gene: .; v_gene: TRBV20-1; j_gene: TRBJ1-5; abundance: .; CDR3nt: TGCAGTGCTACGGACAGATTGTATAGCAATCAGCCCCAGCATTTT; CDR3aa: CSATDRLYSNQPQHF
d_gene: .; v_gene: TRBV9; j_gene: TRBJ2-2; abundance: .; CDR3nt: TGTGCCAGCAGCGTAGGAGGGGCCGGGTTCGGCACCGGGGAGCTGTTTTTT; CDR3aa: CASSVGGAGFGTGELFF
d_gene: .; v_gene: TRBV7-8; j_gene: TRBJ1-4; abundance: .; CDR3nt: TGTGCCAGCAGCTTGAGAAGCCAATTCGAAAAACTGTTTTTT; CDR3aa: CASSLRSQFEKLFF
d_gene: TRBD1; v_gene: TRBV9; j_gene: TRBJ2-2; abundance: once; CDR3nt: TGTGCCAGCAGCAAGGAACGGGACAGAGGGATCGGGGAGCTGTTTTTT; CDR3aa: CASSKERDRGIGELFF
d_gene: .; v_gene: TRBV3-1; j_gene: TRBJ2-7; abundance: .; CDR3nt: TGTGCCAGCAGCTTATCCTTCCCCCAGGAGACAACTGCCGAGCAGTACTTC; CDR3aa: CASSLSFPQETTAEQYF
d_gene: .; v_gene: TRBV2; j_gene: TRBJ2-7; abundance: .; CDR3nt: TGTGCCAGCAGTACATCGGGATCACAGTACTTC; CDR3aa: CASSTSGSQYF
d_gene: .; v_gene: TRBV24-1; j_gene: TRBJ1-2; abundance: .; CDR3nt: TGTGCCACCAGTGATTCCGAGGGGGATGGCTACACCTTC; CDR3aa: CATSDSEGDGYTF
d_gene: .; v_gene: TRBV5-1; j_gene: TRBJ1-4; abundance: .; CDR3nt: TGCGCCAGCAGCTTCCCCGGTAATGAAAAACTGTTTTTT; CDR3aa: CASSFPGNEKLFF
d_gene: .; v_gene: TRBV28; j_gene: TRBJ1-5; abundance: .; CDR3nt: TGTGCCAGCAGTTTATGGAACATACAGGGCCCCCACAATCAGCCCCAGCATTTT; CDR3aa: CASSLWNIQGPHNQPQHF
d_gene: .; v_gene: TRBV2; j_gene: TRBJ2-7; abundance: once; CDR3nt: TGTGCCAGCAGTGAAGGGCCGTACGAGCAGTACTTC; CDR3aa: CASSEGPYEQYF
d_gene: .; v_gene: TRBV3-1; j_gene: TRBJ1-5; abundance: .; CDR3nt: TGTGCCAGCAGCCCGGGGTGGGAACAGCCCCAGCATTTT; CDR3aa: CASSPGWEQPQHF
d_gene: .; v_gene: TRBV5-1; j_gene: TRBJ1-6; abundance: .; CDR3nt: TGCGCCAGCAGCGGGGCGGAAAATTCACCCCTCCACTTT; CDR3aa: CASSGAENSPLHF
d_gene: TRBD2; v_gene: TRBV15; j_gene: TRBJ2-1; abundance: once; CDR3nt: TGTGCCACCAGCAGGCTAGCGGGAGGGCCTCGAGATGAGCAGTTCTTC; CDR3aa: CATSRLAGGPRDEQFF
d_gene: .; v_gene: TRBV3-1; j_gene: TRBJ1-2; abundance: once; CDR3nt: TGTGCCAGCAGCCTTGTCGACGTGAACTATGGCTACACCTTC; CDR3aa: CASSLVDVNYGYTF
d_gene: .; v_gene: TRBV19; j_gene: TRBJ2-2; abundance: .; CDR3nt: TGTGCCAGTAGTATTGGGGGCCGGGAGCTGTTTTTT; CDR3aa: CASSIGGRELFF
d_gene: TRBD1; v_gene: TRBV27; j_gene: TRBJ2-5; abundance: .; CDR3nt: TGTGCCAGCAGTTGGGGACAGGGGTCTCCCTTTGTCAGCAGAGAGACCCAGTACTTC; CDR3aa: CASSWGQGSPFVSRETQYF
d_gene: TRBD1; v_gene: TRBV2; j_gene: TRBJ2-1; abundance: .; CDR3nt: TGTGCCAGCAGTGTAGGGGGCGCGGGTGACTCCTACAATGAGCAGTTCTTC; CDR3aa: CASSVGGAGDSYNEQFF
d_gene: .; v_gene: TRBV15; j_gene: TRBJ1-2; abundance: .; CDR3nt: TGTGCCACCAGCAGAGATTTGGAGGGCACGATCTATGGCTACACCTTC; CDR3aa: CATSRDLEGTIYGYTF
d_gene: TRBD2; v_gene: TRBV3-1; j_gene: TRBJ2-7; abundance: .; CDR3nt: TGTGCCAGCAGCCTCGGACTAGCGGGTTCCTCCTACGAGCAGTACTTC; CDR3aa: CASSLGLAGSSYEQYF
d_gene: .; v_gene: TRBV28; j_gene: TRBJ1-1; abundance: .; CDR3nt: TGTGCCAGCAAGATACCGGGAGGGGTAGCTTTCTTT; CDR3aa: CASKIPGGVAFF
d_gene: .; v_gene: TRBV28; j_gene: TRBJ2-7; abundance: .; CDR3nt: TGTGCCAGCAGTTTTCACGCGCGGGGCGGCGAGCAGTACTTC; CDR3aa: CASSFHARGGEQYF
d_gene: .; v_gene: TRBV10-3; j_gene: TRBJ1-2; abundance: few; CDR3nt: TGTGCCATCAGTGAAGGAACTTATGGCTACACCTTC; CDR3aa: CAISEGTYGYTF
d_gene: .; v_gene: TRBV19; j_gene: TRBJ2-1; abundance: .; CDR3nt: TGTGCCAGTAGTAACTCGAAGAGGAGCTTATACAATGAGCAGTTCTTC; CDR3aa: CASSNSKRSLYNEQFF
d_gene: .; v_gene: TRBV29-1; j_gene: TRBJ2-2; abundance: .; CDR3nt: TGCAGCGTTAAGAACACCGGGGAGCTGTTTTTT; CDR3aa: CSVKNTGELFF
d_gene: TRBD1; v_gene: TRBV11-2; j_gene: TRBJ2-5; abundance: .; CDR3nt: TGTGCCAGCAGCTTAGATCCGGGACAGGGGGGATCCCAGTACTTC; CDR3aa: CASSLDPGQGGSQYF
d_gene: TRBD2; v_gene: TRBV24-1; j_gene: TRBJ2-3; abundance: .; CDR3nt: TGTGCCACCCGAGGGGCGGGAGAAGATACGCAGTATTTT; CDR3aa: CATRGAGEDTQYF
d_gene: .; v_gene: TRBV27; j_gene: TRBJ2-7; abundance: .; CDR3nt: TGTGCCAGCAGTTTATCAGGGGGCTCCTACGAGCAGTACTTC; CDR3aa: CASSLSGGSYEQYF
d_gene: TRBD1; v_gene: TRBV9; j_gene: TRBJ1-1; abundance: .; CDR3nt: TGTGCCAGCAGCGTAGCCCGGGACAGGGGGGGGAACACTGAAGCTTTCTTT; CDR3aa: CASSVARDRGGNTEAFF
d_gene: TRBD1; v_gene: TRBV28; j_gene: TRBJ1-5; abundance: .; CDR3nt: TGTGCCAGCAGTAAACCGGGACAGGGGACCTATAGCAATCAGCCCCAGCATTTT; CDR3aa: CASSKPGQGTYSNQPQHF
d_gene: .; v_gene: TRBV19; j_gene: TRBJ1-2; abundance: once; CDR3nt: TGTGCCAGTAGTATTGCGGGGGACGGCTATGGCTACACCTTC; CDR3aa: CASSIAGDGYGYTF
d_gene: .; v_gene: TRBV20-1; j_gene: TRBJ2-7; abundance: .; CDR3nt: TGCAGTGCTTCGGAGAGTAGATCCTACGAGCAGTACTTC; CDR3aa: CSASESRSYEQYF
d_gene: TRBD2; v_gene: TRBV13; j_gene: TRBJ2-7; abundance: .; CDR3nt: TGTGCCAGCAGCTTAAATCCGACTAGCGGCTACGAGCAGTACTTC; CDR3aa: CASSLNPTSGYEQYF
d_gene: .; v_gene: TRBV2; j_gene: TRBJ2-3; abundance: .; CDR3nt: TGTGCCAGCAGCACTAACAGCGAAGACACAGATACGCAGTATTTT; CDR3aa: CASSTNSEDTDTQYF
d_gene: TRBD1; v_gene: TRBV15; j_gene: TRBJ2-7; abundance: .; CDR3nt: TGTGCCACCAGCAGAGATCTTTACAGGGGATCCTACGAGCAGTACTTC; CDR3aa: CATSRDLYRGSYEQYF
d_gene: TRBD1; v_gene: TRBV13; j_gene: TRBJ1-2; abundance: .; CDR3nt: TGTGCCAGCAGCTTAGGAAAGGGACAGATAAATGGCTACACCTTC; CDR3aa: CASSLGKGQINGYTF
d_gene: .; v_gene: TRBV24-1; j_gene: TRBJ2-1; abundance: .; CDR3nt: TGTGCCACCGGGATTTACAATGAGCAGTTCTTC; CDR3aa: CATGIYNEQFF
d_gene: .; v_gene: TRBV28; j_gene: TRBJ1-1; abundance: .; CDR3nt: TGTGCCAGCGGACGGGGGAGGGGTTTGGACACTGAAGCTTTCTTT; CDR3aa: CASGRGRGLDTEAFF
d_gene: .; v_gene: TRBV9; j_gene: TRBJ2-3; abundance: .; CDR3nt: TGTGCCAGCAGCGTTCTCGGGGAGCCAGATACGCAGTATTTT; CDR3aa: CASSVLGEPDTQYF
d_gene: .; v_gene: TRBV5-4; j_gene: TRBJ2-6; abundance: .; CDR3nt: TGTGCCAGCAGCTTGGTTCGGAGTGGGGCCAACGTCCTGACTTTC; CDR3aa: CASSLVRSGANVLTF
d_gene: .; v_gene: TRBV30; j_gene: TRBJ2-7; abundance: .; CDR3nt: TGTGCCTGGAGTGTAGGCCAGCGGCCCTACGAGCAGTACTTC; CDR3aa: CAWSVGQRPYEQYF
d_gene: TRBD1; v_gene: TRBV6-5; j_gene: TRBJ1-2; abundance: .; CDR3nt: TGTGCCAGCAGTTACTCGGACAGGGGTTATGGCTACACCTTC; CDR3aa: CASSYSDRGYGYTF
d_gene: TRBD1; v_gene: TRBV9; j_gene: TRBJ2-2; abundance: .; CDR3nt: TGTGCCAGCAGCGGGACAGGGTCGAACACCGGGGAGCTGTTTTTT; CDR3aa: CASSGTGSNTGELFF
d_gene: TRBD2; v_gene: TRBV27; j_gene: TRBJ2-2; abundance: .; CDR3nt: TGTGCCAGCAGTTTAGCTAGCGGGGGTCTCACCGGGGAGCTGTTTTTT; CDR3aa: CASSLASGGLTGELFF
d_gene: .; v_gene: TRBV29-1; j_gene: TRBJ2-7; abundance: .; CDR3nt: TGCAGCGTTGAAGTCCGTTCCGGGGGAAACGAGCAGTACTTC; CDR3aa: CSVEVRSGGNEQYF
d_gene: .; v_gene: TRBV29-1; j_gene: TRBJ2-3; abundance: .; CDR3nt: TGCAGCGTTGATACGGTGGAGAGCACAGATACGCAGTATTTT; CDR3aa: CSVDTVESTDTQYF